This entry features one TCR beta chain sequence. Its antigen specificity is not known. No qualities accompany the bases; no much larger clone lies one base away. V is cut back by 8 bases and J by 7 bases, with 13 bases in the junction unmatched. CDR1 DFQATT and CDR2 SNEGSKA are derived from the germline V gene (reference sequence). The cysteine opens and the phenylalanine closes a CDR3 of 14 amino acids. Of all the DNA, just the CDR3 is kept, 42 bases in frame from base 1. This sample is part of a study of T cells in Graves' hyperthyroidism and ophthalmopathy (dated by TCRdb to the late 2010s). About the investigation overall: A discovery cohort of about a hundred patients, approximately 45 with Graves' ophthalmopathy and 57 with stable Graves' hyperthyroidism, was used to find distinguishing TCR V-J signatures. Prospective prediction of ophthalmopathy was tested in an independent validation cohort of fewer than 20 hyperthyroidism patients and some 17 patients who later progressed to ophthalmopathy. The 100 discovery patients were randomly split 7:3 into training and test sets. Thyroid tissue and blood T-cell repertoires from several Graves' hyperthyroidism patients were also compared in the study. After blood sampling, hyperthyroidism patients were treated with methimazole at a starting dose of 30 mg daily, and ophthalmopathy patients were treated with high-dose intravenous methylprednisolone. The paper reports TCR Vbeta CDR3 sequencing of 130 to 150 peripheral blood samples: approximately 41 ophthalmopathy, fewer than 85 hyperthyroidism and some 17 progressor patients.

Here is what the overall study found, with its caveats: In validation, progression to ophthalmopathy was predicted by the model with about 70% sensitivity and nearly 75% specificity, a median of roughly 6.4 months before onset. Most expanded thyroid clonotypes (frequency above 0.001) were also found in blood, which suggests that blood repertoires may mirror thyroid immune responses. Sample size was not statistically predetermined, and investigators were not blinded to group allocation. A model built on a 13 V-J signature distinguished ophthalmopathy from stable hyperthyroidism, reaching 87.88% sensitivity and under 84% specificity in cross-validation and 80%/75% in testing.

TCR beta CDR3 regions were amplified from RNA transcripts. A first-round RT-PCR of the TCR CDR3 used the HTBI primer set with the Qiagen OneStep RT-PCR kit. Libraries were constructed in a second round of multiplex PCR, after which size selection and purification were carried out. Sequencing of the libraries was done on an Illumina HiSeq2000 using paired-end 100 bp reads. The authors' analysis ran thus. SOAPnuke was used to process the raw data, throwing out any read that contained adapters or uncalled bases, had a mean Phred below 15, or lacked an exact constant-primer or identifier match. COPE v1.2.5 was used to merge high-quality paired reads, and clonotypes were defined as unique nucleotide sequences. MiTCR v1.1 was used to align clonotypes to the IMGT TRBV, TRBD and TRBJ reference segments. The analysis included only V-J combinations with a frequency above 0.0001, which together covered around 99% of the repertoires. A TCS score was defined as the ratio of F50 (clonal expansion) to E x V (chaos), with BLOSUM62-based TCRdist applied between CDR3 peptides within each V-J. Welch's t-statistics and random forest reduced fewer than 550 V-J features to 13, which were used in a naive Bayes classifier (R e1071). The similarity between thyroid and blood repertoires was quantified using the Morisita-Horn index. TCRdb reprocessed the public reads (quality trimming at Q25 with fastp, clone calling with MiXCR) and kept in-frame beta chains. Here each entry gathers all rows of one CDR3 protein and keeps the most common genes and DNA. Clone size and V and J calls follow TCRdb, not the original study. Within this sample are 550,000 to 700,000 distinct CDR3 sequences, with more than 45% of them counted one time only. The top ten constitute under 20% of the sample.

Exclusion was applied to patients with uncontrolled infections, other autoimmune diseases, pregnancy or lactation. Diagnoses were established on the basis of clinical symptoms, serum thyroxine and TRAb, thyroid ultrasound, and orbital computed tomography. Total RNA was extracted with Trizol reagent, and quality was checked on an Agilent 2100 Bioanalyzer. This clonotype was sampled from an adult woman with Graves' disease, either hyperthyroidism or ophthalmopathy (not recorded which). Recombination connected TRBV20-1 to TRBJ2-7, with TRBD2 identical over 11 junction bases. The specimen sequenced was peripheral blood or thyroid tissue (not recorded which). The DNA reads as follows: TGCAGTAGTGGTAGCGGGAGGGCCTTTGGGGAGCAGTACTTC. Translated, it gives CSSGSGRAFGEQYF.